Listed below are T cell receptor beta chains from one sample, sequenced in a study of blood T cells in healthy people across ages. TCRdb called the 5' RACE reads again in MiXCR, with one record for every CDR3 protein. The sample has roughly 1,000,000 distinct CDR3 sequences, almost 25% seen once. The sample also formed part of further work on T cells of mothers and their children.

The sequenced material came from blood. These receptors were taken from a girl aged 2-9 years in good health. CDR3s leave out the opening cysteine and the closing phenylalanine or tryptophan. Each record gives: D gene, V gene, J gene, CDR3 protein. The D gene is left open where the match is weak.

>TRBD1|TRBV4-3|TRBJ2-3
ASSQRTGTGVTDTQY
>-|TRBV3-1|TRBJ1-2
ASSQSGGYT
>TRBD1|TRBV7-2|TRBJ2-1
ASSDRGVGNEQF
>TRBD2|TRBV29-1|TRBJ2-7
SAQGLAGRPHEQY
>-|TRBV29-1|TRBJ1-4
SVLHEKLF
>-|TRBV6-5|TRBJ2-7
ASSYSISGYEQY
>-|TRBV7-2|TRBJ1-4
ASSLALRESEKLF
>-|TRBV29-1|-
SVKTRNRGSEQY
>TRBD2|TRBV5-5|TRBJ2-2
ASSLSGRAGELF
>-|TRBV12-3/TRBV12-4|TRBJ2-6
AAGDGPSGANVLT
>-|TRBV4-3|TRBJ1-2
ASSQDRDGANYGYT
>-|TRBV20-1|TRBJ2-7
SASIGWTLDPYEQY
>TRBD1|TRBV7-9|-
ASSFSGQGRNEQF
>TRBD2|TRBV10-3|TRBJ2-3
AIGVAGGYDTDTQY
>-|TRBV20-1|TRBJ1-1
SARDWPRAGTEAF
>-|TRBV6-2/TRBV6-3|TRBJ1-4
ASRGDGNEKLF
>TRBD2|TRBV12-3/TRBV12-4|TRBJ2-5
ASLPGRYEETQY
>-|TRBV7-2|TRBJ2-3
ASRETGLTDTQY
>TRBD1|TRBV29-1|TRBJ1-1
SVDPKTGG
>-|TRBV5-1|TRBJ2-7
ASSFRTAGEQY
>-|TRBV28|TRBJ2-5
ASSMKGLGTQY
>-|TRBV7-9|TRBJ2-4
ASSLADDLAKNIQY
>-|TRBV4-1|TRBJ2-5
ASSQGPNQETQY
>-|TRBV7-2|TRBJ1-2
ASSLGSARKNT
>-|TRBV20-1|TRBJ2-1
SARDPRASYNEQF
>TRBD1|TRBV5-1|TRBJ1-2
ASSLNNRRGTDGYT
>TRBD1|TRBV5-1|TRBJ1-1
ASSLATGTATEAF
>TRBD2|TRBV6-2/TRBV6-3|TRBJ2-7
ASVSSGGSVRPYEQY
>-|TRBV2|-
ASSEVVYLGETQY
>TRBD2|TRBV20-1|TRBJ2-3
SARDPQTSGNADTQY
>TRBD1|TRBV14|TRBJ2-5
ASSQVFGTDLRSETQY
>-|TRBV5-5|TRBJ1-4
ASSLRPAGLEKLF
>-|TRBV29-1|TRBJ1-2
SGQVDDGYT
>-|TRBV9|TRBJ1-6
ASSSRAGVPRVALH